This T cell receptor (beta chain) comes out of a study of T cell changes during pregnancy in multiple sclerosis. The CDR3 has 17 amino acids. Germline V gives CDR1 PRHDT, CDR2 FYEKMQ (reference sequence). Unmatched junction bases numbered 8, after V lost 1 base and J lost 1 base. Using immunoSEQ multiplex PCR, the repertoire was profiled, and TCRdb retains in-frame clones only, with some absent. This table holds 80,000 or so clones, under 95% found once. The specimen was peripheral blood, collected before pregnancy. V and J are TRBV13 and TRBJ2-5; 8 bases are shared with TRBD2. The TCR comes from a female donor with multiple sclerosis, enrolled in a pregnancy study. Here the CDR3 reads CASSLVGGGPPQETQYF. DNA of the CDR3: TGTGCCAGCAGCTTAGTAGGCGGGGGGCCCCCCCAAGAGACCCAGTACTTC.